The subject of this entry is one TCR beta chain. Its antigen is unknown. This CDR3 is built from 13 residues. Deletions cut 10 bases from V and 3 bases from J, with 16 bases between. CDR1 and CDR2 from the germline V gene are SNHLY and FYNNEI. The method was immunoSEQ multiplex PCR; TCRdb's version includes in-frame clones alone and lacks a portion of them. Here the sample spans approximately 17,000 clones, 84% being singletons. These data originate in a study of OX40 agonist ivuxolimab in advanced cancers. Study background: The dose-escalation cohort had hepatocellular carcinoma, melanoma, renal cell or head and neck cancer. The dose-escalation cohort was roughly 84% male, with a mean age of around 60 years, ranging about 20 to 79. Overall study results and limits: Partial responders treated at 0.1-3.0 mg/kg exhibited clonal expansion among the lowest measured. On average, CD8+ T cells showed a greater number of expanded clones than CD4+.

The input for sequencing was CD4+ or CD8+ T cells sorted from blood, taken in a trial of the OX40 agonist ivuxolimab. The clonotype comes from an adult with an advanced solid tumor such as melanoma, head and neck, liver or kidney cancer. The chain carries TRBV2 and TRBJ2-7; maybe TRBD1 (6 bases). The CDR3 here is CAILDLTGYEQYF. The CDR3 DNA reads TGTGCCATCTTGGATCTGACAGGCTACGAGCAGTACTTC.